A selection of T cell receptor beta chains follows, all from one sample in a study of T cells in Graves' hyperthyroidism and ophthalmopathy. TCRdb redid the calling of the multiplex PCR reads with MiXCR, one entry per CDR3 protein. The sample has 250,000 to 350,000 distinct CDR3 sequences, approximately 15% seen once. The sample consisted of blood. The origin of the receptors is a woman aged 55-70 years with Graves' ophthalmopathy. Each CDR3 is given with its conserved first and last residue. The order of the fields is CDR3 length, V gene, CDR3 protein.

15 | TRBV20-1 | CSARVPGWYQETQYF
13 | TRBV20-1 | CSADRGLYNEQFF
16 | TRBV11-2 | CASSLDRAHSGNTIYF
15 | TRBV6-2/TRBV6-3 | CASCLTALMNTEAFF
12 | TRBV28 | CASSLMGGGTRF
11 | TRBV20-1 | CSASVGETQYF
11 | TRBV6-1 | CASRRGTEAFF
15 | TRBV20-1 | CSARDERQGAAEQYF
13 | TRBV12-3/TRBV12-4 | CASALAGTGPQYF
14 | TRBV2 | CASSFFGGEEKLFF
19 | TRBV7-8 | CASSPGLAGAPSSYNEQFF
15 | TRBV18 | CASSPPGQAAYEQYF
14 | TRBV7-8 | CASSPDRQQDTQYF
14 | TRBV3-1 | CASSQRRGYEKLFF
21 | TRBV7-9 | CASSSPGARGSPVSGANVLTF
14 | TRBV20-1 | CSAEDRGRGNEQYF
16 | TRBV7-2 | CASSRNPGQEGSPLHF
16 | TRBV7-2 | CASSPRDYLGTGELFF
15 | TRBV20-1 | CSASHRRGVENIQYF
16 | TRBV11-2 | CASSLDLRGHTDTQYF
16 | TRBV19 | CASSIGRDRKNSPLHF
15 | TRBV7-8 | CASSPWTDMNTEAFF
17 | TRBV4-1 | CASSHGTGGLWGTEAFF
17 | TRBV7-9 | CASSRILQGLANEKLFF
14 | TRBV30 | CAWSVPGGKETQYF
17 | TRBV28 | CASSPPPRGRPQETQYF
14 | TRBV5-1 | CASNWGRLGEEKFF